The 27 T cell receptor beta chains reported below all come from one sample, sequenced in a study of T cells in localized non-small cell lung cancer. Sequencing was performed with immunoSEQ multiplex PCR; in TCRdb, only in-frame clones are kept and a portion is missing. The table records about 1,800 clones, 22% of them present only once. Sequencing used normal lung tissue next to the tumor, obtained before any cancer treatment. These receptors originate from a man aged 40-75 years with stage II lung adenocarcinoma.

A remark on this clone: At one end the junction does not follow the germline gene, possibly because of a read error. The chain recombines TRBV10-2 with TRBJ2-1, with TRBD2 matching 8 bases. Per germline, CDR1 WSHSY and CDR2 SAAADI. CDR3 length: 15 residues. The CDR3 loop is CASTEVGGAYNEQFF. CDR3 in DNA: TGCGCCAGCACTGAGGTCGGGGGGGCGTACAATGAGCAGTTCTTC.

The chain uses TRBV11-3 and TRBJ2-6; TRBD1 aligns across 10 bases. Germline V gives CDR1 SGHNT, CDR2 YENEEA. J was trimmed by 2 bases and V by 0 bases; bases with no gene match: 4. There are 18 residues in the CDR3. CDR3 sequence reads: CASSLEPDRGPGANVLTF. CDR3 DNA: TGTGCCAGCAGCTTAGAGCCAGACAGGGGGCCTGGGGCCAACGTCCTGACTTTC.

By proportion, this clone is medium-sized. The CDR3 loop reads CASSPLREGETQYF. The CDR3 coding sequence is TGTGCCAGCAGCCCCCTCCGAGAGGGAGAGACCCAGTACTTC. The V call is TRBV11-3, the J call TRBJ2-5; D might be TRBD2 (5 bases). V was shortened by 5 bases and J by 4 bases, with 14 bases between the two germline ends. The CDR3 runs to 14 residues. Looked up from germline, CDR1 is SGHNT and CDR2 is YENEEA.

This chain links TRBV28 with TRBJ1-2, with D maybe TRBD1 (6 bases). Germline lookup yields CDR1 MDHEN and CDR2 SYDVKM. The CDR3 length is 15 residues. V lost 0 bases, J lost 2 bases, and 10 bases lay in between. Written as DNA, the CDR3 is TGTGCCAGCAGTTTATGGGCAGGGGTGAACTATGGCTACACCTTC. It encodes CASSLWAGVNYGYTF.

This clone has a handful of counts. The chain has TRBV11-3 and TRBJ1-1; D unclear. The CDR3 is made up of 15 amino acids. CDR1 and CDR2 from the germline V gene are SGHNT and YENEEA. Trimming pared 5 bases from V and 5 bases from J, leaving 18 bases between. CDR3 nucleotide sequence: TGTGCCAGCAGCCTACCCTCATTAGGGAAAACTGAAGCTTTCTTT. Its translation: CASSLPSLGKTEAFF.

This clone was observed a handful of times. The rearrangement joins TRBV19 to TRBJ1-1; TRBD1 might be the D (5 bases). In germline, CDR1 is LNHDA, CDR2 SQIVND (reference sequence). The germline V and J ends were trimmed by 10 bases and 8 bases, with 14 bases remaining between them. CDR3 length: 11 residues. The CDR3 protein is CATQGHQEAFF. In DNA form, the CDR3 reads TGTGCCACCCAGGGTCATCAGGAAGCTTTCTTT.

This clone was observed at least ten times. CDR3 nucleotide sequence: TGTGCCAGCAGTCAAGGACAGGGAAGAGGCGGCTACACCTTC. It codes for CASSQGQGRGGYTF. The gene calls are TRBV7-1 and TRBJ1-2; 8 positions match TRBD1. TRBV7-1 is sorted into the ORF group, with uncertain function. The CDR3 is made up of 14 amino acids. V lost 6 bases to trimming and J lost 8 bases; unmatched junction nucleotides: 11.

This clone has just a few counts. The chain couples TRBV9 to TRBJ2-2; D possibly corresponds to TRBD2 (6 bases). Trimming cost V 5 bases and J 7 bases, with 15 bases left between them. Per germline, CDR1 SGDLS and CDR2 YYNGEE. The CDR3 runs 14 residues. CDR3 loop: CASSPGTSRGELFF. CDR3 in DNA: TGTGCCAGCAGTCCCGGGACTTCCCGCGGGGAGCTGTTTTTT.

In its sample, this clone is large (0.1 to 1%). The rearrangement uses TRBV11-3 and TRBJ2-2, with a weak D call TRBD1 (6 bases). Germline V gene data show CDR1 as SGHNT and CDR2 as YENEEA. The CDR3 loop spans 15 amino acids. Between the trimmed V and J ends, which lost 2 bases and 5 bases, there was a span of 12 bases. DNA for the CDR3: TGTGCCAGCAGCTTACAAGGGGGTGAGACCGGGGAGCTGTTTTTT. Amino acids: CASSLQGGETGELFF.

This clone was counted a few times. This chain links TRBV11-3 with TRBJ2-3; D ambiguous. Germline assignment: CDR1 SGHNT and CDR2 YENEEA. V was pared by 5 bases and J by 0 bases, with 9 bases between. CDR3 length equals 14 residues. CDR3 amino acids: CASSRASSTDTQYF. The CDR3 nucleotides are TGTGCCAGCAGCCGGGCCTCTAGCACAGATACGCAGTATTTT.

This clone is medium-sized. The genes are TRBV4-1 and TRBJ1-4, with D hard to call. This CDR3 has 14 amino acids. Trimming took off 2 bases at V and 4 bases at J, with 8 bases between the two ends. The germline gives CDR1 MGHRA, CDR2 YSYEKL. DNA for the CDR3: TGCGCCAGCAGCCAACCGGACGGTAATGAAAAACTGTTTTTT. This translates into CASSQPDGNEKLFF.

This chain links TRBV11-3 with TRBJ2-7, with TRBD2 as a possible D gene (5 bases). The V gene's germline CDR1 is SGHNT and CDR2 YENEEA. Trimming stripped 6 bases from V and 1 base from J, with 13 bases between. The CDR3 is 14 amino acids. For the CDR3, the DNA is TGTGCCAGCAGTGTGGACGGGGAGTCCTACGAGCAGTACTTC. It is translated as CASSVDGESYEQYF.

This sequence joins TRBV29-1 and TRBJ2-2; no clear D. The CDR3 is made up of 14 amino acids. Germline CDR1 reads SQVTM; CDR2 reads ANQGSEA. V shed 5 bases and J shed 3 bases, with 13 bases lying between them. CDR3 in amino acids: CSVPSRLDTGELFF. In nucleotides, the CDR3 is TGCAGCGTTCCTTCCAGGCTAGACACCGGGGAGCTGTTTTTT.

This clone was found a few times. The chain combines TRBV10-3 with TRBJ2-3; TRBD1 matches 9 bases. This CDR3 region has 15 residues. J gave up 3 bases and V 2 bases, and 3 bases lay outside the gene matches. The germline V gene encodes CDR1 ENHRY and CDR2 SYGVKD. The CDR3 sequence: CAISEPGQGTDTQYF. The CDR3 nucleotides read TGTGCCATCAGTGAGCCGGGACAGGGTACAGATACGCAGTATTTT.

V gene TRBV5-1 combines with J gene TRBJ2-7; D may be TRBD1 or TRBD2 (5 bases each). The germline CDR1 and CDR2 sequences are SGHRS and YFSETQ. The V and J ends lost 3 bases and 3 bases respectively, with 13 bases between them. The CDR3 contains 14 residues. The CDR3 loop is CASSSLGDGYEQYF. The DNA for the CDR3 is TGCGCCAGCAGCTCCCTAGGGGACGGCTACGAGCAGTACTTC. Complete variable domain (other parts from reference TRBV5-1 and TRBJ2-7): KAGVTQTPRYLIKTRGQQVTLSCSPISGHRSVSWYQQTPGQGLQFLFEYFSETQRNKGNFPGRFSGRQFSNSRSEMNVSTLELGDSALYLCASSSLGDGYEQYFGPGTRLTVT.

This chain uses TRBV13 with TRBJ2-3, with TRBD2 matching over 11 bases. The CDR3 has 16 amino acids. Germline V lookup: CDR1 PRHDT, CDR2 FYEKMQ (reference sequence). Trimming took 0 bases from V and 5 from J; bases not matched to a gene: 4. CDR3 coding DNA: TGTGCCAGCAGCTTAGGTGGGACTAGCGGAGGAGATACGCAGTATTTT. It translates to CASSLGGTSGGDTQYF.

This clone was picked up one time. This chain joins TRBV19 and TRBJ1-6, with D possibly TRBD1 on 6 matching bases. The length of the CDR3 is 18 residues. The germline V gene encodes CDR1 LNHDA and CDR2 SQIVND (reference sequence). V lost 2 bases to trimming and J lost 0 bases, with 14 bases between them. For the CDR3, the DNA is TGTGCCAGTAGTATAAACGGGGGCCAATTCTCCTATAATTCACCCCTCCACTTT. Its translation: CASSINGGQFSYNSPLHF.

This clone is deemed medium-sized (0.01 to 0.1%). This chain joins TRBV11-3 and TRBJ2-2; TRBD1 is a possible D gene (6 bases). The ends were cut back, 6 bases at V and 6 bases at J, with 14 bases in the middle. Germline V gene data show CDR1 as SGHNT and CDR2 as YENEEA. CDR3 length equals 14 residues. As DNA, the CDR3 is TGTGCCAGCAGTCCCAACCGACAGGCCGGGGAGCTGTTTTTT. It translates to CASSPNRQAGELFF. Using reference TRBV11-3 and TRBJ2-2 for the parts outside the CDR3, the full variable domain is EAGVVQSPRYKIIEKKQPVAFWCNPISGHNTLYWYLQNLGQGPELLIRYENEEAVDDSQLPKDRFSAERLKGVDSTLKIQPAELGDSAVYLCASSPNRQAGELFFGEGSRLTVL.

The chain's CDR3 is CASSAPINTGELFF. As DNA, the CDR3 is TGTGCCAGCAGCGCACCCATAAACACCGGGGAGCTGTTTTTT. This rearrangement joins TRBV9 to TRBJ2-2, with D uncertain. Trimming pared 3 bases from V and 2 bases from J, leaving 8 bases between. This CDR3 spans 14 amino acids. The germline V gene has CDR1 SGDLS and CDR2 YYNGEE.

This clone showed up just once. The genes are TRBV18 and TRBJ2-7, with D possibly TRBD2 on 5 matching bases. The CDR3 sequence is 14 residues long. Germline loops: CDR1 KGHSH, CDR2 LQKENI. Between the trimmed V and J ends, which lost 2 bases and 7 bases, there was a span of 15 bases. CDR3 loop: CASSPGPLSGEQYF. The CDR3 region has the DNA TGTGCCAGCTCACCAGGGCCTCTCTCGGGAGAGCAGTACTTC. The entire variable domain, with the rest obtained from reference TRBV18 and TRBJ2-7, is as follows: NAGVMQNPRHLVRRRGQEARLRCSPMKGHSHVYWYRQLPEEGLKFMVYLQKENIIDESGMPKERFSAEFPKEGPSILRIQQVVRGDSAAYFCASSPGPLSGEQYFGPGTRLTVT.

This clone was seen more than once but under ten times. V and J are TRBV1 and TRBJ2-3; the table assigns TRBD1, which was not confirmed against the DNA. TRBV1 is given as a pseudogene. This CDR3 contains 16 residues. CDR3 sequence reads: CASSQEAQYSTDTQYF. The CDR3 coding sequence is TGCGCCAGCAGCCAAGAGGCACAGTATTCCACAGATACGCAGTATTTT.

CDR3 DNA sequence: TGTGCCAGCAGTTACACTGGGGGGGGAATAGAGACCCAGTACTTC. Translation gives CASSYTGGGIETQYF. The rearrangement uses TRBV6-8 and TRBJ2-5; 7 nucleotides match TRBD2. CDR1 MNHGY and CDR2 SAAAGT come from the germline V gene. V lost 2 bases to trimming and J lost 4 bases; unmatched junction nucleotides: 7. This CDR3 contains 15 residues.

The chain employs TRBV5-1 and TRBJ1-2; TRBD1 might be the D (6 bases). This CDR3 comprises 16 residues. Trimming took 2 bases from V and 0 from J, leaving 14 bases between them. Germline V gives CDR1 SGHRS, CDR2 YFSETQ. The CDR3 DNA is TGCGCCAGCAGCTTAACGGACAGAAATTCTAACTATGGCTACACCTTC. It is translated as CASSLTDRNSNYGYTF.

This clone turned up a few times. The chain has TRBV11-3 and TRBJ1-6; D is unclear. Trimming removed 4 bases from V and 0 bases from J, with 10 bases in between. Germline CDR1 SGHNT, CDR2 YENEEA. This CDR3 comprises 16 residues. The CDR3 region is CASSYPQSSYNSPLHF. The DNA for the CDR3 is TGTGCCAGCAGCTACCCCCAAAGCTCCTATAATTCACCCCTCCACTTT. Complete variable domain (other parts from reference TRBV11-3 and TRBJ1-6): EAGVVQSPRYKIIEKKQPVAFWCNPISGHNTLYWYLQNLGQGPELLIRYENEEAVDDSQLPKDRFSAERLKGVDSTLKIQPAELGDSAVYLCASSYPQSSYNSPLHFGNGTRLTVT.

The chain links TRBV11-3 to TRBJ2-7; D is possibly TRBD2 (6 bases). The germline gives CDR1 SGHNT, CDR2 YENEEA. Trimming took off 1 base at V and 3 bases at J, with 13 bases between the two ends. The CDR3 totals 15 residues. CDR3 nucleotide sequence: TGTGCCAGCAGCTTAGGGGGTAGCGGAATCTACGAGCAGTACTTC. Translation gives CASSLGGSGIYEQYF.

This clone has more than one count but fewer than ten. The genes are TRBV28 and TRBJ1-2; D ambiguous. This CDR3 contains 14 residues. V gave up 5 bases and J gave up 13 bases, with 23 bases separating them. From germline, CDR1 is MDHEN and CDR2 SYDVKM. CDR3 sequence reads: CASSPRMGPTRRTF. The CDR3 nucleotides are TGTGCCAGCAGTCCCCGCATGGGTCCGACCAGGCGCACCTTC.

This clone was recorded a few times. This chain connects TRBV6-8 to TRBJ1-3; D possibly corresponds to TRBD1 (5 bases). The V and J ends lost 4 bases and 0 bases respectively, with 10 bases between them. This CDR3 comprises 15 residues. Germline V gene data show CDR1 as MNHGY and CDR2 as SAAAGT. This CDR3 reads CASSSGLSSGNTIYF. CDR3 DNA: TGTGCCAGCAGTTCGGGACTGAGCTCTGGAAACACCATATATTTT.